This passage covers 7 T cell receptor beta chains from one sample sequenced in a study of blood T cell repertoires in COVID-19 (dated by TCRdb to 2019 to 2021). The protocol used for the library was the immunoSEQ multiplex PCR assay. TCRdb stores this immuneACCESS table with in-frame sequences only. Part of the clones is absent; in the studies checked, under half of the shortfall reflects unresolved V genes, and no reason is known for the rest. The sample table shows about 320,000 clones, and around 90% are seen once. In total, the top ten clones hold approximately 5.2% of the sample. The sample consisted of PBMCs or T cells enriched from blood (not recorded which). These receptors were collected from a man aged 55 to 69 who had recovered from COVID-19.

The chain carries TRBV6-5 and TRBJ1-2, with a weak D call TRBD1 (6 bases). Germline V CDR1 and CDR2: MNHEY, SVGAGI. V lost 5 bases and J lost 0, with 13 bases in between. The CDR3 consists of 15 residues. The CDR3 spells CASSRADRANYGYTF. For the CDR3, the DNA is TGTGCCAGCAGTCGCGCGGACAGAGCTAACTATGGCTACACCTTC.

CDR3 region: CASSAGQDSYGYTF. The DNA of the CDR3 is TGTGCCAGCAGTGCGGGACAGGATAGCTATGGCTACACCTTC. J is TRBJ1-2 and V is TRBV2, with 8 bases fitting TRBD1. The V gene end was trimmed by 4 bases and the J gene end by 4 bases; junction bases not matched to a gene: 5. Germline values: CDR1 SNHLY, CDR2 FYNNEI. The CDR3 runs 14 residues.

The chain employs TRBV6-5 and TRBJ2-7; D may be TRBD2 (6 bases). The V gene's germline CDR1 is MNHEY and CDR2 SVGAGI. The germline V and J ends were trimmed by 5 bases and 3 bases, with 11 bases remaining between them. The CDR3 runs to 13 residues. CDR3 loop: CASSPGLDYEQYF. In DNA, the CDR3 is TGTGCCAGCAGTCCGGGACTCGACTACGAGCAGTACTTC.

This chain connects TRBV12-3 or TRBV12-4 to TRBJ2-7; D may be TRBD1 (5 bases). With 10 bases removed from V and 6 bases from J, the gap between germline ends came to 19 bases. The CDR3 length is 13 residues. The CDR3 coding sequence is TGTGCCACACAACTGGACCAGGGTGTCGAGCAGTACTTC. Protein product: CATQLDQGVEQYF.

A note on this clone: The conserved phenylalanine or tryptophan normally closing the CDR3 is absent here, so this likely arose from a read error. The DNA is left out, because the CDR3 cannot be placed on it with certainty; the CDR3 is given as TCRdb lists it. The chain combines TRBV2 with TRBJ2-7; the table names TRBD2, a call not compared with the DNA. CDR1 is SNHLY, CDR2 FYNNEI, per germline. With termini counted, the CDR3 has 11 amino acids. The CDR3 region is CASRASGRRVL.

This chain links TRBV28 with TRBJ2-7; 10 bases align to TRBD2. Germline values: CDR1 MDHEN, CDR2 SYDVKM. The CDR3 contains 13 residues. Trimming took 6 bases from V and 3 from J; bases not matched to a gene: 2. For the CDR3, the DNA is TGTGCCAGCAGGACTAGCGGGTTCTACGAGCAGTACTTC. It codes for CASRTSGFYEQYF.

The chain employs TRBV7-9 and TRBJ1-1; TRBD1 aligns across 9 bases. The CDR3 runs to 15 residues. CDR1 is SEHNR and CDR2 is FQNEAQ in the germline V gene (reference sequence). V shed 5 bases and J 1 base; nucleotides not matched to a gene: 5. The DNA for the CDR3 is TGTGCCAGCAGCGTACACAGGGGGCGGAACACTGAAGCTTTCTTT. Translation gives CASSVHRGRNTEAFF.